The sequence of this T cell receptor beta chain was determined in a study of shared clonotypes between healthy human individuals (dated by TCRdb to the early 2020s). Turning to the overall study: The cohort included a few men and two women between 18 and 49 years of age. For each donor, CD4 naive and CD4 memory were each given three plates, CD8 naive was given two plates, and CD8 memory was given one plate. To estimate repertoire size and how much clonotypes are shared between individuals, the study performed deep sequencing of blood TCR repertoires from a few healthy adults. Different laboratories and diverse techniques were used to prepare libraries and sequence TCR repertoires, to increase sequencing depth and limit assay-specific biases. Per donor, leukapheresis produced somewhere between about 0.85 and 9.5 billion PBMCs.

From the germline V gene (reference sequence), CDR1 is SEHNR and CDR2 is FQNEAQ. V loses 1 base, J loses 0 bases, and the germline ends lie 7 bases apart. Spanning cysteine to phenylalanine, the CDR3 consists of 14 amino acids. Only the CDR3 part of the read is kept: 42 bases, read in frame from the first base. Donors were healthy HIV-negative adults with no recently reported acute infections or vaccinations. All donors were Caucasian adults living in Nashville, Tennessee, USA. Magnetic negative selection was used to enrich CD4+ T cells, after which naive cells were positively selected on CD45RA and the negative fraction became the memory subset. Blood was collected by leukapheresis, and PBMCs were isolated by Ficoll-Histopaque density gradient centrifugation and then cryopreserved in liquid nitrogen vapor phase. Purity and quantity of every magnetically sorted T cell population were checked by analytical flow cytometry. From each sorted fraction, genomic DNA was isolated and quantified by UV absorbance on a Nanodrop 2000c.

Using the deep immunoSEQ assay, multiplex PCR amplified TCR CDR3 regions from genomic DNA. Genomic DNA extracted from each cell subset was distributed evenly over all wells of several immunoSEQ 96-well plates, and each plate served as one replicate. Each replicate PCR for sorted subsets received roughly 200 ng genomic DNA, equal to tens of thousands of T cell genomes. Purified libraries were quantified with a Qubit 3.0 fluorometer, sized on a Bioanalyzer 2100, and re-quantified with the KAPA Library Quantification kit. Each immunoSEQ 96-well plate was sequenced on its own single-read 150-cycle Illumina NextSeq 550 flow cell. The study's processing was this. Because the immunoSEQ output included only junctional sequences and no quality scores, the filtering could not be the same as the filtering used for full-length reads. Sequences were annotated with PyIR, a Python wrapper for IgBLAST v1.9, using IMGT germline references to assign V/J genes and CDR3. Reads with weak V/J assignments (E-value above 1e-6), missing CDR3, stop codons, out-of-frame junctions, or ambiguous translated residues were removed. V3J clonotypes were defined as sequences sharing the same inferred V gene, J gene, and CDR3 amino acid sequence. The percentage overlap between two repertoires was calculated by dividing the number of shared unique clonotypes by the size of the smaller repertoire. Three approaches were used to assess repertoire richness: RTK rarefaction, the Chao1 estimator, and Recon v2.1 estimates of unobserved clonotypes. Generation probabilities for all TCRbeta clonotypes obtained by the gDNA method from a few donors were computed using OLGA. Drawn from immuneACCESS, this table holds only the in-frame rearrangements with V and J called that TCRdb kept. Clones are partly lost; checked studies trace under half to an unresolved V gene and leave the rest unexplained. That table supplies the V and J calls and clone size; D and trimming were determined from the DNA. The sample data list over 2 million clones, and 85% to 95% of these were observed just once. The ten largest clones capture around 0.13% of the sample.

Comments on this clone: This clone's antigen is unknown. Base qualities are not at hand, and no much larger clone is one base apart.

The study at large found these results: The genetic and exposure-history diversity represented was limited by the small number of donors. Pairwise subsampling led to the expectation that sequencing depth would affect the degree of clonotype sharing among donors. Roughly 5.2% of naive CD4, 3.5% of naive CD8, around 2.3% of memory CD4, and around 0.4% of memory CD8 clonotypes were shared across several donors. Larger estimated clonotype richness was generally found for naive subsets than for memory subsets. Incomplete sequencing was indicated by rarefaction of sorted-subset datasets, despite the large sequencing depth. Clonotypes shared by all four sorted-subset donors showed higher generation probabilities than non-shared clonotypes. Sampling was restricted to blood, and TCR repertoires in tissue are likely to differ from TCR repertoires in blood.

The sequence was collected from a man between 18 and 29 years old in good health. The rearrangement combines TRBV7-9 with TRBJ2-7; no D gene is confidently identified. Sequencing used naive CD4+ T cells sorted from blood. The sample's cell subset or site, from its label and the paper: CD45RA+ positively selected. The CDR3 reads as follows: CASSLVGLSYEQYF. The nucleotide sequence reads TGTGCCAGCAGCTTAGTCGGTCTCTCCTACGAGCAGTACTTC.